This passage covers 28 T cell receptor beta chains from one sample sequenced in a study of blood T cells in healthy people across ages. A second PCR of about 7 to 12 cycles used a sample-barcoded 5' primer and a J-beta primer mix. TCRdb re-analysed the 5' RACE reads in MiXCR, keeping a single row per CDR3 protein. The sample yields some 1,000,000 distinct CDR3 sequences, less than 25% seen once. This same sample was also taken into another study, of T cells of mothers and their children.

The sequencing sample was made of blood. The source of these receptors is a girl aged 2 to 10 in good health.

The chain has TRBV20-1 and TRBJ2-5, with 9 bases identical to TRBD2. Germline CDR1 is DFQATT and CDR2 is SNEGSKA (reference sequence). Trimming took 5 bases from V and 4 from J; bases not matched to a gene: 11. The CDR3 is 15 residues long. The CDR3 is CSASIRLADTETQYF. CDR3 bases: TGCAGTGCTTCGATTAGACTAGCGGATACAGAGACCCAGTACTTC.

This clonotype occurred a few times. This chain links TRBV6-2 or TRBV6-3 with TRBJ2-7; the D gene is possibly TRBD2 (6 bases). In germline, CDR1 is MNHEY, CDR2 SVGEGT. The CDR3 totals 14 residues. The V and J ends lost 0 bases and 0 bases respectively, with 6 bases between them. CDR3 residues: CASSYSTSSYEQYF. The CDR3 DNA follows: TGTGCCAGCAGTTACTCGACTAGCTCCTACGAGCAGTACTTC.

This chain uses TRBV20-1 with TRBJ2-7; D call uncertain. The ends were cut back, 3 bases at V and 4 bases at J, with 7 bases in the middle. Germline-derived CDR1 and CDR2 are DFQATT and SNEGSKA (reference sequence). This CDR3 is 11 amino acids long. The CDR3 is CSASNLYEQYF. The DNA for the CDR3 is TGCAGTGCTAGTAACTTGTACGAGCAGTACTTC.

In its sample, this clonotype was seen a few times. The CDR3 DNA reads TGTGCCAGCAGCTTCGGACTAGTAAACCTCGAGCAGTACTTC. Translating it yields CASSFGLVNLEQYF. J is TRBJ2-7 and V is TRBV11-2; 7 nucleotides line up with TRBD2. This CDR3 region has 14 residues. In germline, CDR1 is SGHAT, CDR2 FQNNGV. The junction had 8 bases not matched to a gene; V was cut back by 3 bases and J by 6 bases.

This rearrangement joins TRBV10-3 to TRBJ1-5; D might be TRBD1 (6 bases). Trimming took 10 bases from V and 2 from J, leaving 15 bases between them. The germline CDR1 and CDR2 sequences are ENHRY and SYGVKD. This CDR3 contains 14 residues. The CDR3 nucleotides are TGTGCCACACACAGGGAAGGTGGCAATCAGCCCCAGCATTTT. Translating it yields CATHREGGNQPQHF.

The chain uses TRBV29-1 and TRBJ1-2, with D hard to call. CDR3 length: 13 residues. CDR1 and CDR2 from the germline V gene are SQVTM and ANQGSEA. Trimming cost V 2 bases and J 2 bases, with 9 bases left between them. CDR3 nucleotides: TGCAGCGTTGAACTTCAGGAGAACTATGGCTACACCTTC. Translation: CSVELQENYGYTF.

In this sample, this clonotype turned up a few times. J is TRBJ1-1 and V is TRBV9; D is unclear. The CDR3 is 13 residues long. Trimming cost V 0 bases and J 11 bases, with 14 bases left between them. Per germline, CDR1 SGDLS and CDR2 YYNGEE. The CDR3 bases are TGTGCCAGCAGCGTAGAAGGGAGGATACCCGCTTTCTTT. This sequence encodes CASSVEGRIPAFF.

This clonotype was detected a few times. The J gene is TRBJ2-7, the V gene TRBV4-1; perhaps TRBD2 as D (6 bases). Germline V gene data show CDR1 as MGHRA and CDR2 as YSYEKL. This CDR3 comprises 17 residues. The V gene lost 0 bases and the J gene lost 2 bases, with 17 bases spanning the gap. In DNA form, the CDR3 reads TGCGCCAGCAGCCAAGATCGGTCGGGCGGGAACCCCTACGAGCAGTACTTC. This sequence encodes CASSQDRSGGNPYEQYF.

The V gene is TRBV25-1, the J gene TRBJ2-1, with 7 bases fitting TRBD2. Germline V gene data show CDR1 as MGHDK and CDR2 as SYGVNS. The trim removed 6 bases at V and 7 bases at J, leaving 6 bases unmatched. The CDR3 totals 13 residues. The DNA of the CDR3 is TGTGCCAGCAGCGCTACTAGCGCGAATGAGCAGTTCTTC. Amino acid sequence: CASSATSANEQFF. The full variable domain, rest sourced from reference TRBV25-1 and TRBJ2-1, is EADIYQTPRYLVIGTGKKITLECSQTMGHDKMYWYQQDPGMELHLIHYSYGVNSTEKGDLSSESTVSRIRTEHFPLTLESARPSHTSQYLCASSATSANEQFFGPGTRLTVL.

Only a few counts were recorded for this clonotype. The chain employs TRBV15 and TRBJ2-3; D gene uncertain. Germline-derived CDR1 and CDR2 are LNHNV and YYDKDF (reference sequence). The CDR3 extends over 16 amino acids. The V gene lost 1 base and the J gene lost 0 bases, with 11 bases spanning the gap. The CDR3 sequence is CATSRVLRTSTDTQYF. In nucleotides, the CDR3 is TGTGCCACCAGCAGAGTTTTGCGCACTAGCACAGATACGCAGTATTTT.

CDR3: CASSGRPSYNEQFF. The CDR3, as DNA: TGTGCCAGCTCCGGGAGGCCCTCCTACAATGAGCAGTTCTTC. The chain employs TRBV6-5 and TRBJ2-1; 7 nucleotides align to TRBD2. V gave up 8 bases and J gave up 0 bases; unmatched junction bases: 4. This CDR3 contains 14 residues. Germline V gene data show CDR1 as MNHEY and CDR2 as SVGAGI.

This clonotype showed up just a few times. The V call is TRBV12-3 or TRBV12-4, the J call TRBJ1-5; 7 bases map to TRBD1. V was clipped by 3 bases and J by 3 bases; unmatched bases: 8. CDR3 size: 16 residues. The CDR3 DNA sequence: TGTGCCAGCAGTTTGGAGGGGGCGCAGGACAATCAGCCCCAGCATTTT. Its translation: CASSLEGAQDNQPQHF.

In this sample, this clonotype turned up a few times. V gene TRBV12-3 or TRBV12-4 combines with J gene TRBJ1-4; tentative D call: TRBD1 (6 bases). The CDR3 extends over 15 amino acids. Trimming shortened V by 3 bases and J by 4 bases, and 12 bases separated the two germline ends. The CDR3 DNA reads TGTGCCAGCAGTTTGAATCAGGGGAGTAATGAAAAACTGTTTTTT. Amino acids: CASSLNQGSNEKLFF.

V gene TRBV28 combines with J gene TRBJ2-2; tentatively, D is TRBD1 (6 bases). CDR3 length: 14 residues. Germline-derived CDR1 and CDR2 are MDHEN and SYDVKM. V lost 8 bases and J 2 bases, leaving 12 bases between the germline ends. CDR3 in amino acids: CASSGHLNTGELFF. The CDR3 DNA follows: TGTGCCAGCTCGGGACACCTAAACACCGGGGAGCTGTTTTTT.

The chain links TRBV5-1 to TRBJ2-7; the match to TRBD1 covers 9 bases. This CDR3 has 15 amino acids. CDR1 SGHRS and CDR2 YFSETQ come from the germline V gene. The junction had 6 bases not matched to a gene; V was cut back by 3 bases and J by 2 bases. Here the CDR3 reads CASSSPGTGTYEQYF. CDR3 DNA: TGCGCCAGCAGCTCACCCGGGACAGGGACCTACGAGCAGTACTTC.

The chain couples TRBV7-9 to TRBJ2-7, with a weak D call TRBD1 (5 bases). Per the germline V gene, CDR1 is SEHNR and CDR2 is FQNEAQ (reference sequence). The CDR3 is 14 amino acids. Deletions cut 1 base from V and 7 bases from J, with 14 bases between. As DNA, the CDR3 is TGTGCCAGCAGCTTAGATAGGGGTCAGGCTGAGCAGTACTTC. Protein product: CASSLDRGQAEQYF.

The chain carries TRBV5-4 and TRBJ1-1; 7 bases match TRBD1. V shed 4 bases, J shed 11 bases, and the junction held 14 bases outside the gene matches. From germline, CDR1 is SGHNT and CDR2 YYREEE (reference sequence). This CDR3 has 14 residues. CDR3 sequence (DNA): TGTGCCAGCAGCGAACCGGGACAGCCCAACCGGGCTTTCTTT. Translated, it gives CASSEPGQPNRAFF. The full variable domain, rest sourced from reference TRBV5-4 and TRBJ1-1, is ETGVTQSPTHLIKTRGQQVTLRCSSQSGHNTVSWYQQALGQGPQFIFQYYREEENGRGNFPPRFSGLQFPNYSSELNVNALELDDSALYLCASSEPGQPNRAFFGQGTRLTVV.

This clonotype occurred once. This chain uses TRBV7-2 with TRBJ1-4; D ambiguous. The CDR3 extends over 14 amino acids. Germline loops: CDR1 SGHTA, CDR2 FQGNSA. Trimming removed 2 bases at V and 2 bases at J, with 6 bases between. Here the CDR3 reads CASSLSWTNEKLFF. The CDR3 nucleotides are TGTGCCAGCAGCTTAAGTTGGACTAATGAAAAACTGTTTTTT.

V and J are TRBV5-6 and TRBJ2-1; D ambiguous. Germline assignment: CDR1 SGHDT and CDR2 YYEEEE. The V end lost 4 bases, the J end lost 13 bases, and 15 bases lay between the germline ends. The CDR3 runs 12 residues. CDR3 residues: CASSRMAPFQFF. The CDR3 region has the DNA TGTGCCAGCAGCCGGATGGCCCCCTTCCAGTTCTTC.

V is TRBV19 and J is TRBJ2-7, with 7 bases fitting TRBD2. The DNA matches TRBJ2-1 better at its end, which makes the J call doubtful. The CDR3 contains 17 residues. Per germline, CDR1 LNHDA and CDR2 SQIVND (reference sequence). The CDR3 sequence: CASSGSSGDFAYNEQFF. The DNA of the CDR3 is TGTGCCAGTAGTGGGTCTAGCGGAGACTTCGCCTACAATGAGCAGTTCTTC.

This clonotype was counted a few times. This sequence joins TRBV5-1 and TRBJ2-1, with a tentative D call TRBD2 (6 bases). Deletions cut 7 bases from V and 0 bases from J, with 17 bases between. The CDR3 totals 16 residues. Germline CDR1 SGHRS, CDR2 YFSETQ. The CDR3 region is CASETAGPSSYNEQFF. The CDR3, as DNA: TGCGCCAGCGAAACTGCGGGGCCCAGCTCCTACAATGAGCAGTTCTTC.

The J gene is TRBJ2-1, the V gene TRBV4-3; D is undetermined. The ends were cut back, 0 bases at V and 4 bases at J, with 4 bases in the middle. Per germline, CDR1 LGHNA and CDR2 YSLEER. CDR3 length: 13 amino acids. In DNA, the CDR3 is TGCGCCAGCAGCCAAGATCAGTACAATGAGCAGTTCTTC. Translated: CASSQDQYNEQFF.

This clonotype was seen only a few times. The V call is TRBV29-1, the J call TRBJ1-4; the D gene is possibly TRBD1 (5 bases). Germline loops: CDR1 SQVTM, CDR2 ANQGSEA. The CDR3 sequence is 12 residues long. Trimming removed 7 bases from V and 5 bases from J, with 11 bases in between. This CDR3 reads CSGGARNEKLFF. In DNA form, the CDR3 reads TGCAGCGGTGGGGCCAGGAATGAAAAACTGTTTTTT. The variable domain in full, completed from reference TRBV29-1 and TRBJ1-4, reads SAVISQKPSRDICQRGTSLTIQCQVDSQVTMMFWYRQQPGQSLTLIATANQGSEATYESGFVIDKFPISRPNLTFSTLTVSNMSPEDSSIYLCSGGARNEKLFFGSGTQLSVL.

DNA for the CDR3: TGTGCCATCGCAGGGGGCTACGAGCAGTACTTC. Residues: CAIAGGYEQYF. The chain recombines TRBV10-3 with TRBJ2-7; 7 bases match TRBD1. The CDR3 contains 11 residues. Germline values: CDR1 ENHRY, CDR2 SYGVKD. After removal of 8 bases from V and 3 bases from J, the junction contained 1 base not matched to a gene.

This clonotype came up a few times. The J gene is TRBJ2-1, the V gene TRBV20-1; D is possibly TRBD2 (6 bases). CDR3 length equals 14 residues. Germline V gene sequence: CDR1 DFQATT, CDR2 SNEGSKA (reference sequence). Trimming cost V 6 bases and J 7 bases, with 19 bases left between them. CDR3 in amino acids: CSAQRIAAKNEQFF. The CDR3 DNA is TGCAGTGCCCAGAGGATAGCGGCTAAAAATGAGCAGTTCTTC.

This clonotype was seen a handful of times. This sequence joins TRBV7-9 and TRBJ1-1; 7 positions agree with TRBD1. CDR1 and CDR2 from the germline V gene are SEHNR and FQNEAQ (reference sequence). CDR3 length equals 13 residues. Trimming cost V 4 bases and J 5 bases; bases outside gene matches: 4. The CDR3 coding sequence is TGTGCCAGCAGCTCACAGGGGAGGACTGAAGCTTTCTTT. This sequence encodes CASSSQGRTEAFF.

This clonotype has a handful of counts. The chain carries TRBV6-4 and TRBJ2-1; D is tentatively TRBD1 or TRBD2 (6 bases each). Germline V gene lookup returns CDR1 MRHNA and CDR2 SNTAGT. Trimming stripped 4 bases from V and 6 bases from J, with 16 bases between. The CDR3 contains 15 residues. This chain's CDR3 is CASSAGLLRGNEQFF. CDR3 in DNA: TGTGCCAGCAGTGCGGGACTCCTCAGGGGCAATGAGCAGTTCTTC.

This chain connects TRBV6-2 or TRBV6-3 to TRBJ1-2, with D uncertain. Germline CDR1 is MNHEY and CDR2 is SVGEGT. Trimming pared 0 bases from V and 3 bases from J, leaving 20 bases between. There are 18 residues in the CDR3. CDR3 coding DNA: TGTGCCAGCAGTTACTCAGCCCGGGCGGGGTCCACCTACTATGGCTACACCTTC. Protein sequence: CASSYSARAGSTYYGYTF.